These 19 T cell receptor beta chains originate from one sample sequenced in a study of T cell responses to AZD1222 COVID-19 vaccine. Method: immunoSEQ multiplex PCR; TCRdb's copy keeps in-frame clones and lacks some. The sample has about 130,000 clones; around 84% are singletons. The material sequenced was peripheral blood, taken on day 0 of AZD1222 vaccination. These receptors came from an adult in good health.

J is TRBJ2-3 and V is TRBV7-3; possible D gene TRBD1, 5 bases. The V and J ends lost 2 bases and 4 bases respectively, with 10 bases between them. The CDR3 sequence is 14 residues long. Germline lookup yields CDR1 SGHTA and CDR2 FQGTGA. The DNA for the CDR3 is TGTGCCAGCAGCTTACAGGGTATCGCAGATACGCAGTATTTT. Amino acid sequence: CASSLQGIADTQYF.

The chain couples TRBV6-5 to TRBJ1-1; D ambiguous. The CDR3 runs 13 residues. The V end lost 4 bases, the J end lost 4 bases, and 10 bases lay between the germline ends. Germline loops: CDR1 MNHEY, CDR2 SVGAGI. This CDR3 is CASSSRRATEAFF. CDR3 bases: TGTGCCAGCAGTTCCCGCAGAGCCACTGAAGCTTTCTTT.

Worth noting for this clone: One end of the junction does not line up with germline, which may come from a read error. The chain carries TRBV10-3 and TRBJ1-3, with D unclear. This CDR3 comprises 13 residues. The germline gives CDR1 ENHRY, CDR2 SYGVKD. Here the CDR3 reads CAMSGMSGNTIYF. The CDR3 bases are TGTGCCATGAGTGGGATGTCGGGTAACACCATATATTTT.

V and J are TRBV9 and TRBJ2-3; TRBD1 aligns across 10 bases. This CDR3 region has 15 residues. In germline, CDR1 is SGDLS, CDR2 YYNGEE. V dropped 3 bases and J dropped 4; count of bases not matched to a gene: 5. The CDR3 DNA follows: TGTGCCAGCAGCGGCCCCGGGACAGGGGCAGATACGCAGTATTTT. This gives the protein CASSGPGTGADTQYF.

The gene calls are TRBV19 and TRBJ2-1; D not resolved. Deletions cut 6 bases from V and 0 bases from J, with 12 bases between. Germline V gene lookup returns CDR1 LNHDA and CDR2 SQIVND (reference sequence). There are 15 residues in the CDR3. DNA of the CDR3: TGTGCCAGTAGGTTGTGGTCCAGCTCCTACAATGAGCAGTTCTTC. Protein: CASRLWSSSYNEQFF.

This clone was seen only once. The same CDR3 arises from other DNA sequences in this sample as well. V gene TRBV19 combines with J gene TRBJ1-5, with 7 bases lining up with TRBD1. With 5 bases clipped from V and 5 bases from J, the junction kept 3 bases outside the gene matches. CDR3 length: 13 amino acids. CDR1 is LNHDA, CDR2 SQIVND, per germline (reference sequence). The CDR3 coding sequence is TGTGCCAGTAGTTTAACAGGGGATCAGCCCCAGCATTTT. As protein: CASSLTGDQPQHF.

V and J are TRBV7-2 and TRBJ2-7; the match to TRBD2 covers 8 bases. The CDR3 contains 17 residues. The germline gives CDR1 SGHTA, CDR2 FQGNSA. V was pared by 5 bases and J by 2 bases, with 14 bases of the junction left unmatched. The CDR3 DNA reads TGTGCCAGCAGCCTGGTTTCGGCTAGCGGGCCGACCTACGAGCAGTACTTC. It yields the protein CASSLVSASGPTYEQYF.

This sequence joins TRBV6-6 and TRBJ1-2; D is unclear. The CDR3 spans 14 residues. V gave up 2 bases and J gave up 3 bases, with 10 bases separating them. Per germline, CDR1 MNHNY and CDR2 SVGAGI (reference sequence). The CDR3 nucleotides are TGTGCCAGCAGTTACGGATCGAGGGACTATGGCTACACCTTC. This gives the protein CASSYGSRDYGYTF.

This clone was counted a single time. This chain uses TRBV7-2 with TRBJ2-1, with TRBD2 identical over 9 bases. Trimming at V came to 1 base and at J to 8 bases, leaving 6 bases not matched to a gene. Germline-derived CDR1 and CDR2 are SGHTA and FQGNSA. The CDR3 loop spans 15 amino acids. The CDR3 bases are TGTGCCAGCAGCTTAGTGTCTAGCGGGGTGTATGAGCAGTTCTTC. Encoded protein: CASSLVSSGVYEQFF.

The J gene is TRBJ1-4, the V gene TRBV5-1, with D unclear. The CDR3 contains 13 residues. The germline V gene encodes CDR1 SGHRS and CDR2 YFSETQ. Between the trimmed V and J ends, which lost 4 bases and 8 bases, there was a span of 12 bases. The CDR3, as DNA: TGCGCCAGCAGCGTCGGGTTAGGGGAAAAACTGTTTTTT. Amino acids: CASSVGLGEKLFF.

CDR3 DNA: TGCGCCAGCAGCTTGCAGGGGGCTCCCCACGAGCAGTACTTC. Its translation is CASSLQGAPHEQYF. The genes are TRBV5-1 and TRBJ2-7; 8 positions match TRBD1. J gave up 5 bases and V 1 base, and 5 bases lay outside the gene matches. In germline, CDR1 is SGHRS, CDR2 YFSETQ. The CDR3 has 14 residues.

J is TRBJ1-2 and V is TRBV30, with D perhaps TRBD1 (5 bases). CDR1 is GTSNPN and CDR2 is SVGIG in the germline V gene (reference sequence). V was pared by 8 bases and J by 1 base, with 14 bases between. CDR3 length: 13 residues. In nucleotides, the CDR3 is TGTGCCGCAAGACAGACTTTTAACTATGGCTACACCTTC. It codes for CAARQTFNYGYTF.

V usage is TRBV4-1 and J usage is TRBJ2-7; D ambiguous. In germline, CDR1 is MGHRA, CDR2 YSYEKL. This CDR3 is built from 14 residues. Deletions cut 0 bases from V and 12 bases from J, with 18 bases between. The CDR3, as DNA: TGCGCCAGCAGCCAAGATTACCGGGCCTCCAAATGGTACTTC. Encoded protein: CASSQDYRASKWYF.

This chain uses TRBV29-1 with TRBJ1-1; 8 bases agree with TRBD1. This CDR3 region has 16 residues. Trimming removed 4 bases from V and 1 base from J; junction bases left unmatched: 11. Germline V gene data show CDR1 as SQVTM and CDR2 as ANQGSEA. The CDR3 sequence: CSVASGGGGRNTEAFF. As DNA, the CDR3 is TGCAGCGTTGCATCAGGGGGCGGAGGGAGGAACACTGAAGCTTTCTTT.

The V and J genes are TRBV5-8 and TRBJ1-4; 7 positions match TRBD1. Germline V lookup: CDR1 SGHTS, CDR2 YDEGEE. This CDR3 spans 16 amino acids. The trim removed 0 bases at V and 0 bases at J, leaving 2 bases unmatched. CDR3 nucleotide sequence: TGTGCCAGCAGCTTGGGGACAGGTGCAACTAATGAAAAACTGTTTTTT. It is translated as CASSLGTGATNEKLFF.

The rearrangement uses TRBV6-5 and TRBJ1-6; D gene ambiguous. V lost 7 bases, J lost 9 bases, and 13 bases lay in between. The CDR3 contains 13 residues. Germline lookup yields CDR1 MNHEY and CDR2 SVGAGI. CDR3 residues: CASNPVLGSPLHF. The CDR3 nucleotides are TGTGCCAGCAACCCAGTCCTTGGTTCACCCCTCCACTTT.

This chain links TRBV12-3 or TRBV12-4 with TRBJ1-1; possibly TRBD1 for D (5 bases). V lost 3 bases to trimming and J lost 4 bases, with 9 bases between them. This CDR3 contains 13 residues. The CDR3 region has the DNA TGTGCCAGCAGTTTCGCGGGGCTCACTGAAGCTTTCTTT. Residues: CASSFAGLTEAFF.

This clone has more than one count but fewer than ten. V usage is TRBV5-1 and J usage is TRBJ1-1; D unclear. The CDR3 is 13 residues long. Germline lookup yields CDR1 SGHRS and CDR2 YFSETQ. V was trimmed by 2 bases and J by 7 bases, leaving 12 bases between them. The CDR3 spells CASSFRSRYEAFF. For the CDR3, the DNA is TGCGCCAGCAGCTTCCGGTCCCGGTATGAAGCTTTCTTT.

Notes on this clone: Germline and junction disagree at one end, which may indicate a read error. The V gene is TRBV11-2, the J gene TRBJ2-7; TRBD1 aligns across 9 bases. The CDR3 covers 12 residues. CDR1 and CDR2 (germline): SGHAT, FQNNGV. CDR3 region: CASSSEGTGWHF. The CDR3 DNA sequence: TGTGCCAGCAGCTCCGAGGGGACAGGGTGGCACTTC.